The 4 T cell receptor beta chains below come from one sample, sequenced in a study of cytomegalovirus exposure and HLA in healthy donors. Researchers ran the PCR with 60 Vbeta and 13 Jbeta primers. Profiled with immunoSEQ multiplex PCR; TCRdb holds only in-frame clones, not every one. This sample has some 170,000 clones, with about four fifths found just once. Sequenced material: PBMCs. The receptors were sampled from a woman between 18 and 29 years old in good health and CMV-seropositive.

The V gene is TRBV19, the J gene TRBJ1-1; D unclear. Trimming took 2 bases from V and 4 from J, leaving 23 bases between them. Per germline, CDR1 LNHDA and CDR2 SQIVND (reference sequence). The CDR3 extends over 18 amino acids. The CDR3 sequence is CASSIPAGRVGRSTEAFF. The CDR3 nucleotides read TGTGCCAGTAGTATACCCGCGGGCCGGGTGGGTAGGAGCACTGAAGCTTTCTTT.

The J gene is TRBJ1-4, the V gene TRBV28; 7 nucleotides agree with TRBD1. Looked up from germline, CDR1 is MDHEN and CDR2 is SYDVKM. Trimming took 5 bases from V and 8 from J; bases not matched to a gene: 11. This CDR3 is built from 15 residues. The chain's CDR3 is CASSMPGQEKEKLFF. DNA for the CDR3: TGTGCCAGCAGTATGCCCGGACAGGAAAAGGAAAAACTGTTTTTT.

The V gene is TRBV19, the J gene TRBJ1-3, with D possibly being TRBD1 (5 bases). V was shortened by 4 bases and J by 5 bases, with 12 bases between the two germline ends. Looked up from germline, CDR1 is LNHDA and CDR2 is SQIVND (reference sequence). The CDR3 covers 14 residues. This CDR3 reads CASSKVRERNTIYF. For the CDR3, the DNA is TGTGCCAGTAGTAAGGTCAGGGAAAGAAACACCATATATTTT.

This clone was seen only once. V gene TRBV5-1 combines with J gene TRBJ2-7; 7 nucleotides align to TRBD2. The CDR3 has 14 residues. Germline V gives CDR1 SGHRS, CDR2 YFSETQ. The V gene end was trimmed by 0 bases and the J gene end by 7 bases; junction bases not matched to a gene: 7. CDR3: CASSLVGGSREQYF. The CDR3 DNA is TGCGCCAGCAGCTTGGTCGGGGGGAGTCGGGAGCAGTACTTC.